Following are 9 T cell receptor beta chains from one sample sequenced in a study of regulatory T cells in long-lasting Graves disease. As for time point: newly diagnosed GD, antithyroid drugs for less than 3 months. Isolated PBMC RNA provided the starting material for the TCR library. For TCR beta, libraries came from iRepertoire HTBI primers and Arm-PCR of CDR3 regions. From the multiplex PCR reads, TCRdb called clonotypes with MiXCR, one entry per CDR3 protein. The sample has a few hundred thousand distinct CDR3 sequences, 10% to 15% seen once. These records were also assigned to another study, of T cells in Graves' hyperthyroidism and ophthalmopathy.

The specimen comprised peripheral blood mononuclear cells (PBMCs), sampled at new diagnosis, from a patient treated with antithyroid drugs. Every receptor here comes from a young woman with Graves disease.

This clonotype was counted many times. The chain carries TRBV7-3 and TRBJ2-3; D ambiguous. The V and J ends lost 1 base and 5 bases respectively, with 10 bases between them. CDR3 length: 14 residues. Germline-derived CDR1 and CDR2 are SGHTA and FQGTGA. This chain's CDR3 is CASSLRHIGDTQYF. The CDR3 bases are TGTGCCAGCAGCTTAAGACACATTGGAGATACGCAGTATTTT.

This clonotype was counted between two and nine times. The gene calls are TRBV4-3 and TRBJ2-5, with 10 bases fitting TRBD2. V lost 1 base, J lost 2 bases, and 7 bases stayed unmatched. This CDR3 region has 17 residues. The V gene's germline CDR1 is LGHNA and CDR2 YSLEER. CDR3 sequence reads: CASSQGASGSRQETQYF. CDR3 in DNA: TGCGCCAGCAGCCAAGGGGCTAGCGGGAGTCGGCAAGAGACCCAGTACTTC.

The sample holds a few counts of this clonotype. This chain joins TRBV7-9 and TRBJ2-7; no reliable D call. V gave up 6 bases and J gave up 4 bases, with 10 bases separating them. The CDR3 consists of 12 residues. Germline V CDR1 and CDR2: SEHNR, FQNEAQ (reference sequence). CDR3 residues: CASRQNGYEQYF. The CDR3 nucleotides read TGTGCCAGCAGACAAAACGGGTACGAGCAGTACTTC.

This clonotype was seen at least ten times. The chain joins TRBV30 to TRBJ1-2; tentatively, D is TRBD1 (5 bases). Trimming left V 5 bases short and J 3 bases short, with 10 bases between. Germline CDR1 reads GTSNPN; CDR2 reads SVGIG (reference sequence). This CDR3 contains 12 residues. CDR3 bases: TGTGCCTGGTGGGGCGGGGACTATGGCTACACCTTC. This encodes CAWWGGDYGYTF.

This clonotype was picked up many times. V usage is TRBV7-9 and J usage is TRBJ2-5, with 7 bases matching TRBD1. V lost 6 bases and J lost 3; bases outside the gene matches: 1. The CDR3 runs to 12 residues. From germline, CDR1 is SEHNR and CDR2 FQNEAQ (reference sequence). CDR3 loop: CASSDREETQYF. CDR3 nucleotide sequence: TGTGCCAGCAGTGACAGGGAAGAGACCCAGTACTTC. Full variable domain (rest looked up from reference TRBV7-9 and TRBJ2-5): DTGVSQNPRHKITKRGQNVTFRCDPISEHNRLYWYRQTLGQGPEFLTYFQNEAQLEKSRLLSDRFSAERPKGSFSTLEIQRTEQGDSAMYLCASSDREETQYFGPGTRLLVL.

This clonotype was observed a handful of times. V and J are TRBV29-1 and TRBJ1-2, with 7 nucleotides matching TRBD1. Germline CDR1 SQVTM, CDR2 ANQGSEA. This CDR3 comprises 15 residues. The junction had 13 bases not matched to a gene; V was cut back by 7 bases and J by 2 bases. CDR3 protein: CSALEFRDSNYGYTF. The CDR3 coding sequence is TGCAGCGCCCTGGAATTCCGGGACAGCAACTATGGCTACACCTTC.

Remarks on this clonotype: This may arise from a read error, as a much more abundant clone is one base away. A read error is likely, as this CDR3 ends without the conserved phenylalanine or tryptophan. This chain connects TRBV29-1 to TRBJ2-1; 11 bases fit TRBD2. Germline values: CDR1 SQVTM, CDR2 ANQGSEA. V lost 5 bases and J lost 6; bases outside the gene matches: 6. This CDR3 has 14 amino acids. CDR3 nucleotides: TGCAGCGTTCTTCGCACTAGCGGGGGCAATGAGCAGTTCCTC. Translation gives CSVLRTSGGNEQFL.

This clonotype was detected only a few times. The J gene is TRBJ2-1, the V gene TRBV24-1; D not resolved. Germline V gene data show CDR1 as KGHDR and CDR2 as SFDVKD. This CDR3 comprises 15 residues. V lost 3 bases to trimming and J lost 10 bases, with 18 bases between them. In nucleotides, the CDR3 is TGTGCCACCAGTGATCCCTGGCCCGCCCCCCAAGAGCAGTTCTTC. Its protein product is CATSDPWPAPQEQFF.

This clonotype was detected many times. The chain uses TRBV7-2 and TRBJ2-7; TRBD1 agrees at 7 bases. Germline loops: CDR1 SGHTA, CDR2 FQGNSA. The trim removed 4 bases at V and 3 bases at J, leaving 6 bases unmatched. The CDR3 has 14 amino acids. CDR3 amino acids: CASSWIGTDYEQYF. CDR3 in DNA: TGTGCCAGCAGCTGGATCGGGACAGACTACGAGCAGTACTTC.